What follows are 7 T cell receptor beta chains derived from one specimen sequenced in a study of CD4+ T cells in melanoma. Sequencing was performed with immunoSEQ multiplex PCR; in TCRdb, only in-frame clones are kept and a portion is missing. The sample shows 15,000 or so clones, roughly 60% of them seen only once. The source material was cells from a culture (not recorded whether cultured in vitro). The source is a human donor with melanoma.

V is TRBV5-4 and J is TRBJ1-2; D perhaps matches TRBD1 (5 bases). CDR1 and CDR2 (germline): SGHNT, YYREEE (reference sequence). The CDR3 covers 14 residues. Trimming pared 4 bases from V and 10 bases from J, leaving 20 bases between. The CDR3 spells CASSAGLTDHPYTF. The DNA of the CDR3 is TGTGCCAGCAGCGCGGGGCTGACAGACCATCCCTACACCTTC.

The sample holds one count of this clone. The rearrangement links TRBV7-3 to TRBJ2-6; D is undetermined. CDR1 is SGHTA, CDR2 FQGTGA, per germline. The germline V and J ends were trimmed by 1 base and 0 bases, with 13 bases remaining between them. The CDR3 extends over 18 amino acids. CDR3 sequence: CASSLKERWSSGANVLTF. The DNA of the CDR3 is TGTGCCAGCAGCTTAAAGGAAAGATGGTCCTCTGGGGCCAACGTCCTGACTTTC. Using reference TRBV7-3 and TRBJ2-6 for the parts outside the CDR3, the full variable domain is GAGVSQTPSNKVTEKGKYVELRCDPISGHTALYWYRQSLGQGPEFLIYFQGTGAADDSGLPNDRFFAVRPEGSVSTLKIQRTERGDSAVYLCASSLKERWSSGANVLTFGAGSRLTVL.

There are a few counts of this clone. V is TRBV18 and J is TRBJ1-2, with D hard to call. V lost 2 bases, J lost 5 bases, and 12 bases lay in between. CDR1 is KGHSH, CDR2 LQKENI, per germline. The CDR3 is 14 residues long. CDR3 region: CASSPTADGYGYTF. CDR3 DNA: TGTGCCAGCTCACCAACCGCGGACGGATATGGCTACACCTTC.

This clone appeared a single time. CDR3 bases: TGTGCCAGCAGGAAATTTGAATCGGCTTTCTTT. Translated, it gives CASRKFESAFF. The chain combines TRBV6-5 with TRBJ1-1; D unresolved. V lost 6 bases, J lost 11 bases, and 13 bases lay in between. CDR1 is MNHEY and CDR2 is SVGAGI in the germline V gene. The CDR3 is made up of 11 amino acids.

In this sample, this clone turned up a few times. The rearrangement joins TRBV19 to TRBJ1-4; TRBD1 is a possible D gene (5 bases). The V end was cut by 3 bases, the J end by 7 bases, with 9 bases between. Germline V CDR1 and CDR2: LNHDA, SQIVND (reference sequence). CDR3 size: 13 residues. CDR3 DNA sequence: TGTGCCAGTAGTATGGGAGGGACTGAAAAACTGTTTTTT. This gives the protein CASSMGGTEKLFF.

CDR3 residues: CAWRMGTGGGEKLFF. The CDR3 bases are TGTGCCTGGAGGATGGGGACAGGAGGAGGAGAAAAACTGTTTTTT. The chain employs TRBV30 and TRBJ1-4; 8 bases are a match to TRBD1. V lost 3 bases and J lost 8; bases outside the gene matches: 11. This CDR3 comprises 15 residues. The germline V gene has CDR1 GTSNPN and CDR2 SVGIG (reference sequence).

The CDR3 coding sequence is TGTGCCAGCAGCTGGACTAGCGGGGGGACCACAGATACGCAGTATTTT. Protein product: CASSWTSGGTTDTQYF. This chain uses TRBV11-2 with TRBJ2-3; 14 bases fit TRBD2. J gave up 2 bases and V 4 bases, and 2 bases lay outside the gene matches. The CDR3 runs 16 residues. Germline V gene data show CDR1 as SGHAT and CDR2 as FQNNGV. The full variable domain, in which reference TRBV11-2 and TRBJ2-3 provide the parts outside the CDR3, is EAGVAQSPRYKIIEKRQSVAFWCNPISGHATLYWYQQILGQGPKLLIQFQNNGVVDDSQLPKDRFSAERLKGVDSTLKIQPAKLEDSAVYLCASSWTSGGTTDTQYFGPGTRLTVL.